Following are 20 T cell receptor beta chains from one sample sequenced in a study of beta chain features in type 1 diabetes (dated by TCRdb to about 2018). Library generation was performed with the immunoSEQ multiplex PCR assay. The High Capacity cDNA Reverse Transcription Kit was used to reverse transcribe all of the isolated RNA, meaning that expressed TCRB transcripts were what got sequenced. TCRdb limited this immuneACCESS table to in-frame rearrangements with V and J called. A share of clones is missing; checked studies link under half to unresolved V genes, and the rest is unexplained. This sample is represented by almost 350,000 clones; approximately 9.9% of them were singletons. The ten largest make up 1% of the sample. Their antigen targets remain unknown. General study outcomes and caveats: A moderate but significant shortening of TCRB CDR3 length was observed in type 1 diabetes patients in all four CD4+ subsets.

The sequenced sample was central memory CD4+ T cells from blood. These receptors all stem from a young man with type 1 diabetes.

The chain combines TRBV7-2 with TRBJ1-1; 7 positions match TRBD1. V trimming: 4 bases; J trimming: 7 bases; junction bases outside the gene matches: 12. The CDR3 is 15 amino acids. Germline V lookup: CDR1 SGHTA, CDR2 FQGNSA. DNA of the CDR3: TGTGCCAGCAGCTCGTCAGGACAGGCCGGTCTTGAAGCTTTCTTT. It yields the protein CASSSSGQAGLEAFF.

This clone came up a few times. CDR3 loop: CASSLGGTGSSGANVLTF. DNA for the CDR3: TGTGCCAGTAGCCTCGGGGGGACAGGGTCCTCTGGGGCCAACGTCCTGACTTTC. This rearrangement joins TRBV19 to TRBJ2-6, with TRBD1 matching over 9 bases. V trimming: 6 bases; J trimming: 0 bases; junction bases outside the gene matches: 9. The germline V gene has CDR1 LNHDA and CDR2 SQIVND (reference sequence). The CDR3 consists of 18 residues.

The V and J genes are TRBV19 and TRBJ2-5; weak D call: TRBD2 (6 bases). V was cut by 0 bases and J by 5 bases, with 13 bases left in between. The germline V gene encodes CDR1 LNHDA and CDR2 SQIVND (reference sequence). The CDR3 runs 15 residues. The CDR3 DNA reads as TGTGCCAGTAGTATAGATCTGGGGACTCGGGAGACCCAGTACTTC. Encoded protein: CASSIDLGTRETQYF.

This sequence joins TRBV30 and TRBJ1-2; D might be TRBD1 (6 bases). V dropped 4 bases and J dropped 1 base, with 13 bases sitting between them. This CDR3 has 14 residues. Looked up from germline, CDR1 is GTSNPN and CDR2 is SVGIG (reference sequence). Here the CDR3 DNA reads TGTGCCTGGAAAGGGGGAAGGTATAACTATGGCTACACCTTC. This codes for CAWKGGRYNYGYTF.

The rearrangement uses TRBV5-6 and TRBJ1-1, with a tentative D call TRBD1 (5 bases). This CDR3 is built from 16 residues. The germline V gene encodes CDR1 SGHDT and CDR2 YYEEEE. V lost 4 bases, J lost 0 bases, and 16 bases lay in between. The CDR3 protein is CASSPTPGRLNTEAFF. The CDR3 DNA reads TGTGCCAGCAGCCCTACCCCGGGACGCCTGAACACTGAAGCTTTCTTT.

This chain uses TRBV7-6 with TRBJ2-1; TRBD1 or TRBD2 may be the D gene (5 bases each). The CDR3 is 16 residues long. V was shortened by 1 base and J by 0 bases, with 10 bases between the two germline ends. Germline CDR1 reads SGHVS; CDR2 reads FNYEAQ. The CDR3 loop reads CASSLVYGGSYNEQFF. CDR3 sequence (DNA): TGTGCCAGCAGCTTAGTATATGGGGGCTCCTACAATGAGCAGTTCTTC.

This clone was seen a handful of times. This rearrangement joins TRBV19 to TRBJ1-2; tentative D call: TRBD1 (5 bases). The length of the CDR3 is 14 residues. Trimming pared 4 bases from V and 0 bases from J, leaving 9 bases between. Germline-derived CDR1 and CDR2 are LNHDA and SQIVND (reference sequence). This CDR3 is CASSKTVTNYGYTF. CDR3 nucleotides: TGTGCCAGTAGTAAGACAGTTACTAACTATGGCTACACCTTC.

This clone was counted only a few times. The chain employs TRBV18 and TRBJ2-2; TRBD1 matches at 8 bases. V was clipped by 6 bases and J by 9 bases; unmatched bases: 12. There are 15 residues in the CDR3. The germline V gene has CDR1 KGHSH and CDR2 LQKENI. CDR3 region: CASSPSGGPSRELFF. In DNA form, the CDR3 reads TGTGCCAGCTCCCCGTCAGGGGGCCCCTCCCGGGAGCTGTTTTTT.

In its sample, this clone was seen a few times. V usage is TRBV7-2 and J usage is TRBJ2-3; a possible D gene is TRBD1 (5 bases). Per the germline V gene, CDR1 is SGHTA and CDR2 is FQGNSA. Deletions cut 6 bases from V and 4 bases from J, with 17 bases between. CDR3 length equals 15 residues. The CDR3 sequence: CASRTGGGAADTQYF. The CDR3, as DNA: TGTGCCAGCAGAACTGGCGGTGGGGCGGCAGATACGCAGTATTTT.

The gene calls are TRBV28 and TRBJ2-5, with no clear D. The germline V gene has CDR1 MDHEN and CDR2 SYDVKM. Trimming took 5 bases from V and 5 from J, leaving 12 bases between them. This CDR3 has 13 amino acids. Here the CDR3 DNA reads TGTGCCAGCAGTGATATAATGGTGGAGACCCAGTACTTC. The encoded protein is CASSDIMVETQYF.

The rearrangement uses TRBV7-9 and TRBJ1-2, with a possible D match to TRBD1 (6 bases). Trimming stripped 0 bases from V and 8 bases from J, with 13 bases between. The CDR3 sequence is 14 residues long. Germline loops: CDR1 SEHNR, CDR2 FQNEAQ (reference sequence). The CDR3: CASSLAQGGKGYTF. CDR3 sequence (DNA): TGTGCCAGCAGCTTAGCACAGGGAGGCAAAGGCTACACCTTC.

This clone was picked up a small number of times. The rearrangement links TRBV7-2 to TRBJ2-2; 10 bases fit TRBD2. The CDR3 totals 17 residues. Germline lookup yields CDR1 SGHTA and CDR2 FQGNSA. The V and J ends lost 5 bases and 2 bases, in that order; junction bases with no gene match: 8. The CDR3: CASSPWASGGNTGELFF. The CDR3 DNA is TGTGCCAGCAGCCCGTGGGCTAGCGGGGGCAACACCGGGGAGCTGTTTTTT.

The table lists this clone with a few counts. The chain combines TRBV25-1 with TRBJ1-1, with D unresolved. The CDR3 spans 16 residues. Germline V gene lookup returns CDR1 MGHDK and CDR2 SYGVNS. V lost 1 base and J lost 2, with 14 bases in between. Here the CDR3 DNA reads TGTGCCAGCAGTGAATGGGGTCCAGGCAGTAACACTGAAGCTTTCTTT. Its translation is CASSEWGPGSNTEAFF.

The J gene is TRBJ1-6, the V gene TRBV5-1; D is perhaps TRBD1 (5 bases). The CDR3 totals 18 residues. V was pared by 3 bases and J by 8 bases, with 24 bases between. Germline values: CDR1 SGHRS, CDR2 YFSETQ. The CDR3 nucleotides read TGCGCCAGCAGCTCGGACCGGGACCTAGAACGCGCCCATTCACCCCTCCACTTT. This codes for CASSSDRDLERAHSPLHF.

The chain joins TRBV7-2 to TRBJ2-3, with D hard to call. Germline CDR1 reads SGHTA; CDR2 reads FQGNSA. V lost 2 bases and J lost 0, with 9 bases in between. The CDR3 loop spans 15 amino acids. The CDR3 spells CASSLRAHSTDTQYF. The CDR3 DNA reads as TGTGCCAGCAGCTTAAGAGCACATAGCACAGATACGCAGTATTTT. The full variable domain, completed using reference TRBV7-2 and TRBJ2-3, is GAGVSQSPSNKVTEKGKDVELRCDPISGHTALYWYRQSLGQGLEFLIYFQGNSAPDKSGLPSDRFSAERTGGSVSTLTIQRTQQEDSAVYLCASSLRAHSTDTQYFGPGTRLTVL.

The genes are TRBV2 and TRBJ2-7; weak D call: TRBD1 (5 bases). Germline V lookup: CDR1 SNHLY, CDR2 FYNNEI. With 7 bases removed from V and 6 bases from J, the gap between germline ends came to 16 bases. This CDR3 is 13 amino acids long. CDR3 loop: CASTAGQTSEQYF. The DNA of the CDR3 is TGTGCCAGCACGGCAGGGCAAACATCCGAGCAGTACTTC.

This clone has more than one count but fewer than ten. The chain employs TRBV19 and TRBJ2-1; TRBD2 matches 7 bases. The CDR3 has 15 amino acids. Germline assignment: CDR1 LNHDA and CDR2 SQIVND (reference sequence). Trimming removed 6 bases from V and 0 bases from J; junction bases left unmatched: 5. In DNA, the CDR3 is TGTGCCAGTAGCCAGAGCGGGAACTCCTACAATGAGCAGTTCTTC. This translates into CASSQSGNSYNEQFF.

This clone was detected only a few times. One end of the junction is discordant with germline, which a read error may explain. Other DNA sequences of this sample code for an identical CDR3. This rearrangement joins TRBV5-1 to TRBJ2-7; D gene uncertain. Germline CDR1 and CDR2: SGHRS and YFSETQ. The CDR3 runs 11 residues. The CDR3 reads CASRLGYEQYF. CDR3 bases: TGCGCCAGCAGATTGGGCTACGAGCAGTACTTC.

A few counts support this clone. The chain employs TRBV30 and TRBJ2-2; D possibly matches TRBD1 or TRBD2 (5 bases each). Germline CDR1 is GTSNPN and CDR2 is SVGIG (reference sequence). The V and J ends lost 0 bases and 3 bases respectively, with 11 bases between them. The CDR3 has 15 residues. CDR3 residues: CAWSVTGTDTGELFF. CDR3 bases: TGTGCCTGGAGTGTAACGGGGACGGACACCGGGGAGCTGTTTTTT.

The chain employs TRBV4-3 and TRBJ2-4; D may be TRBD2 (5 bases). Germline values: CDR1 LGHNA, CDR2 YSLEER. V shed 0 bases and J shed 1 base, with 10 bases lying between them. This CDR3 has 16 residues. CDR3 amino acids: CASSQEFGEAKNIQYF. Written as DNA, the CDR3 is TGCGCCAGCAGCCAAGAATTCGGGGAGGCCAAAAACATTCAGTACTTC.